The next 16 T cell receptor beta chains were all read from a single sample in a study of post-analysis software for immune sequencing data. The study, taken as a whole, reports: Comparison of patients with controls showed roughly five TRBV segments more frequent in patients, TRBV5-6, TRBV5-1 and TRBV20-1 among them.

Every TCR beta cDNA library bore unique molecular identifiers. TCRdb called the PCR reads again in MiXCR, with one record for every CDR3 protein. Of fewer than 700,000 distinct CDR3 sequences in the sample, 44% were seen once. These receptors' antigens are unknown. The source material was blood. The source is a girl aged 10 to 17 with multiple sclerosis.

The J gene is TRBJ1-2, the V gene TRBV5-1; 10 positions match TRBD1. The CDR3 consists of 18 residues. V gave up 5 bases and J gave up 3 bases; unmatched junction bases: 16. CDR1 and CDR2 (germline): SGHRS, YFSETQ. CDR3 region: CASSFAGTGAAGDYGYTF. The DNA for the CDR3 is TGCGCCAGCAGTTTCGCTGGGACAGGGGCCGCCGGTGACTATGGCTACACCTTC. Full variable domain (missing parts from reference TRBV5-1 and TRBJ1-2): KAGVTQTPRYLIKTRGQQVTLSCSPISGHRSVSWYQQTPGQGLQFLFEYFSETQRNKGNFPGRFSGRQFSNSRSEMNVSTLELGDSALYLCASSFAGTGAAGDYGYTFGSGTRLTVV.

The chain combines TRBV3-1 with TRBJ2-1; D is uncertain. The CDR3 has 15 amino acids. Germline V gives CDR1 LGHDT, CDR2 YNNKEL (reference sequence). The ends were cut back, 4 bases at V and 0 bases at J, with 10 bases in the middle. CDR3 amino acids: CASSLGLDSYNEQFF. CDR3 nucleotides: TGTGCCAGCAGCCTAGGGTTGGACTCCTACAATGAGCAGTTCTTC.

This clonotype turned up a few times. The rearrangement links TRBV7-9 to TRBJ2-7; 11 bases are a match to TRBD2. With V trimmed by 5 bases and J by 0 bases, 9 bases remained unmatched. Germline CDR1 and CDR2: SEHNR and FQNEAQ (reference sequence). The CDR3 contains 17 residues. Here the CDR3 reads CASSTLAGGPDSYEQYF. CDR3 DNA: TGTGCCAGCAGCACCCTAGCGGGAGGCCCTGACTCCTACGAGCAGTACTTC.

This sequence joins TRBV3-1 and TRBJ2-3, with D hard to call. CDR1 and CDR2 (germline): LGHDT, YNNKEL (reference sequence). This CDR3 has 12 amino acids. The V end lost 5 bases, the J end lost 6 bases, and 9 bases lay between the germline ends. The DNA of the CDR3 is TGTGCCAGCAGCTCAGAGGCCGATACGCAGTATTTT. Translating it yields CASSSEADTQYF.

This clonotype was detected ten times or more. This chain joins TRBV6-5 and TRBJ2-7; 13 bases match TRBD2. V dropped 0 bases and J dropped 4; count of bases not matched to a gene: 0. CDR1 and CDR2 from the germline V gene are MNHEY and SVGAGI. The CDR3 totals 15 residues. In nucleotides, the CDR3 is TGTGCCAGCAGTTACTCGACTAGCGGGGGGTACGAGCAGTACTTC. The encoded protein is CASSYSTSGGYEQYF.

This clonotype came up a few times. The V and J genes are TRBV12-3 or TRBV12-4 and TRBJ1-2, with D hard to call. Trimming stripped 6 bases from V and 4 bases from J, with 12 bases between. The CDR3 runs to 13 residues. The CDR3 region is CASSPFNSYGYTF. DNA for the CDR3: TGTGCCAGCAGCCCGTTCAACAGCTATGGCTACACCTTC.

In the case of this clonotype: Being one base from a much bigger clone, this may be a read error. The chain joins TRBV12-3 or TRBV12-4 to TRBJ2-3; 10 bases agree with TRBD1. This CDR3 spans 14 amino acids. CDR3 in amino acids: CASSRDRGTDAQYF. The CDR3 region has the DNA TGTGCCAGCAGCCGGGACAGGGGCACAGATGCGCAGTATTTT.

The chain is built from TRBV24-1 and TRBJ1-2; D is unclear. The CDR3 spans 13 residues. The germline V and J ends were trimmed by 2 bases and 0 bases, with 3 bases remaining between them. Per germline, CDR1 KGHDR and CDR2 SFDVKD. CDR3 loop: CATSDSANYGYTF. CDR3 nucleotide sequence: TGTGCCACCAGTGATTCCGCTAACTATGGCTACACCTTC.

The chain couples TRBV12-3 or TRBV12-4 to TRBJ2-1; D gene uncertain. Trimming left V 2 bases short and J 6 bases short, with 11 bases between. The CDR3 has 14 residues. DNA for the CDR3: TGTGCCAGCAGTTTACCGGATGCCTTCAATGAGCAGTTCTTC. Protein: CASSLPDAFNEQFF.

V is TRBV5-5 and J is TRBJ2-7; no clear D. CDR3 length: 12 residues. V dropped 3 bases and J dropped 2 bases, with 6 bases sitting between them. CDR1 is SGHKS and CDR2 is YYEKEE in the germline V gene (reference sequence). The CDR3 DNA sequence: TGTGCCAGCAGCTCACACCCCTACGAGCAGTACTTC. It yields the protein CASSSHPYEQYF.

There are many counts of this clonotype. The genes are TRBV6-4 and TRBJ2-2; TRBD2 matches 7 bases. The J segment lost 4 bases and the V segment lost 2 bases, leaving 1 base of the junction unmatched. The CDR3 loop spans 14 amino acids. Germline CDR1 MRHNA, CDR2 SNTAGT. The CDR3 loop reads CASSDGRATGELFF. CDR3 bases: TGTGCCAGCAGTGACGGGAGGGCCACCGGGGAGCTGTTTTTT.

This rearrangement joins TRBV7-2 to TRBJ2-3, with 7 bases identical to TRBD1. CDR1 and CDR2 (germline): SGHTA, FQGNSA. Losses at the gene ends were 2 bases for V and 3 bases for J; bases not matched to a gene: 8. The length of the CDR3 is 16 residues. CDR3 loop: CASSLTPGQLTDTQYF. Here the CDR3 DNA reads TGTGCCAGCAGCTTAACACCGGGACAGCTAACAGATACGCAGTATTTT.

This clonotype was found a few times. The chain couples TRBV4-1 to TRBJ2-7; D remains unclear. The V end lost 0 bases, the J end lost 2 bases, and 5 bases lay between the germline ends. The CDR3 contains 13 residues. CDR1 is MGHRA, CDR2 YSYEKL, per germline. DNA of the CDR3: TGCGCCAGCAGCCAAGAGCTAGCCTACGAGCAGTACTTC. It is translated as CASSQELAYEQYF.

The gene calls are TRBV5-1 and TRBJ2-5; 11 bases map to TRBD1. The closer fit of TRBJ2-7 to the DNA end suggests the J call may be wrong. CDR1 and CDR2 from the germline V gene are SGHRS and YFSETQ. This CDR3 region has 13 residues. The CDR3 protein is CASSIGTGGEQYF. The DNA of the CDR3 is TGCGCCAGCAGCATCGGGACAGGGGGCGAGCAGTACTTC.

Remarks on this clonotype: Sequence at one end of the junction differs from germline and may be a read error. The CDR3 coding sequence is TGTGCCAGCAGTTACTCGCGGGGGGAGGATACGCGGTATTTT. Encoded protein: CASSYSRGEDTRYF. The chain recombines TRBV6-5 with TRBJ2-3; 8 bases match TRBD2. The CDR3 totals 14 residues. Germline loops: CDR1 MNHEY, CDR2 SVGAGI.

This clonotype showed up just once. The gene calls are TRBV5-1 and TRBJ2-5, with D perhaps TRBD1 (7 bases). TRBJ2-7 matches the DNA end more closely, so the J call is doubtful. Looked up from germline, CDR1 is SGHRS and CDR2 is YFSETQ. The CDR3 has 15 amino acids. CDR3 protein: CASSRGLKDRTEQYF. As DNA, the CDR3 is TGCGCCAGCAGCCGGGGGTTAAAGGACAGGACCGAGCAGTACTTC.